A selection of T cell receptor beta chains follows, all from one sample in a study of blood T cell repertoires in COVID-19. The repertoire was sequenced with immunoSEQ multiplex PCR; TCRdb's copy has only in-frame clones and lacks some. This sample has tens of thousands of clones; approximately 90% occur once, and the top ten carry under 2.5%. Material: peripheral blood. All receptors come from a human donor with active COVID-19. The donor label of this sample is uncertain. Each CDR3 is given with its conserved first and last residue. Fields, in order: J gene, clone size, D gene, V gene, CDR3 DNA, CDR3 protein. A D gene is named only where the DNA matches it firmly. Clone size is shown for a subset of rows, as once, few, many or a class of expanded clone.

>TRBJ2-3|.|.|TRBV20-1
TGCAGTGCTAGTGAGTCCGTTAGCACAGATACGCAGTATTTT
CSASESVSTDTQYF
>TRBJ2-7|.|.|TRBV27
TGTGCCAGCAGTTTTAATCTGGCGGTAGCCTACGAGCAGTACTTC
CASSFNLAVAYEQYF
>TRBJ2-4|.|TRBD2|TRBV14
TGTGCCAGCAGCCAAATAGCGGGGGGGCCTGGATTAGTCAAAAACATTCAGTACTTC
CASSQIAGGPGLVKNIQYF
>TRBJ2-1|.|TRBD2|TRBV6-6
TGTGCCAGCAGTTCCCTAAGCGGGGGCCCCTACAATGAGCAGTTCTTC
CASSSLSGGPYNEQFF
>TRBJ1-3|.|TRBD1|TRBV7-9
TGTGCCAGCAGCACCCGGACAGGGGGTAGAGGAAACACCATATATTTT
CASSTRTGGRGNTIYF
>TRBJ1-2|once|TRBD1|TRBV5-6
TGTGCCAGCAGCTCCCCGGGGACAGGCCTCTGGGGCTACACCTTC
CASSSPGTGLWGYTF
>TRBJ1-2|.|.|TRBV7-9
TGTGCCAGCAGCTTAGTTGAGGGTTTAGATGGCTACACCTTC
CASSLVEGLDGYTF
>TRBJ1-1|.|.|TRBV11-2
TGTGCCAGCAGCTTATTTCGATCGGCAGGTTACACTGAAGCTTTCTTT
CASSLFRSAGYTEAFF
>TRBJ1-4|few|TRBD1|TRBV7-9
TGTGCCAGCAGCCCGTGGGACAGGGTGGCTAATGAAAAACTGTTTTTT
CASSPWDRVANEKLFF
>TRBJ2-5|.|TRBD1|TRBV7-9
TGTGCCAGCACCTCGACAGGGATTGAGACCCAGTACTTC
CASTSTGIETQYF
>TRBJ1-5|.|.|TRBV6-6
TGTGCCAGCAGTTACTGGGGGGTCAGGCAGCCCCAGCATTTT
CASSYWGVRQPQHF
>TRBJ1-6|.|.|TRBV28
TGTGCCAGCAGTCCTGCGGCCGGGAGGGATTCACCCCTCCACTTT
CASSPAAGRDSPLHF
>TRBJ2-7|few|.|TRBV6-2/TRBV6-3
TGTGCCAGCAGTTCCACACGGGAGCCTGCCTACGAGCAGTACTTC
CASSSTREPAYEQYF
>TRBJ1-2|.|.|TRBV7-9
TGTGCCAGCAGCCAAGGGGGTGTAGGCTATGGCTACACCTTC
CASSQGGVGYGYTF
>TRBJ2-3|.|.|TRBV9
TGTGCCAGCAGCGCCGACAGCCTCACAGATACGCAGTATTTT
CASSADSLTDTQYF
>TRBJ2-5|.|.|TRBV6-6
TGTGCCAGCAGTTACCCGGCAGGGGCGCGGGAGACCCAGTACTTC
CASSYPAGARETQYF
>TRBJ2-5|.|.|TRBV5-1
TGCGCCAGTCGGACAGACCAAGAGACCCAGTACTTC
CASRTDQETQYF
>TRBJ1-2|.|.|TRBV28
TGTGCCAGCAGCCATCGGGGGTACACCTTC
CASSHRGYTF
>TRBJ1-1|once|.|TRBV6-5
TGTGCTACAACAGGGAACACTGAAGCTTTCTTT
CATTGNTEAFF
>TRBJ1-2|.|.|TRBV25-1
TGTGCCAGCAGTCGCCTAGGGGCCAGTGACGGCTACACCTTC
CASSRLGASDGYTF
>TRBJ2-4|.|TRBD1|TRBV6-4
TGTGCCGGGCAGGGGGTAGACCTTTGTCTAGCCAAAAACATTCAGTACTTC
CAGQGVDLCLAKNIQYF
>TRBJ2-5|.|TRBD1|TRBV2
TGTGCCAGCGTTCGGACAGGGTCAGAGGAGACCCAGTACTTC
CASVRTGSEETQYF
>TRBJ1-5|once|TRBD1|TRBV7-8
TGTGCCAGCAGCTTAAACGCACCGGGACAGGGGGCGGGTCAGCCCCAGCATTTT
CASSLNAPGQGAGQPQHF
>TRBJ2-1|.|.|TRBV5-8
TGTGCCAGCAGCCTGGCGGCGGGGGCTTACTACAATGAGCAGTTCTTC
CASSLAAGAYYNEQFF
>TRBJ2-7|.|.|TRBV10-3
TGTGCAGGATCAGCGTACTTCTCCTACGAGCAGTACTTC
CAGSAYFSYEQYF
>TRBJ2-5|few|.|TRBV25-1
TGTGCCAGCAGTGTTCCAGGGGAAGAGACCCAGTACTTC
CASSVPGEETQYF
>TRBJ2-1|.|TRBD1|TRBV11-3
TGTGCCAGCAGCTTAGGCCAAATTACAGGGGATGAGCAGTTCTTC
CASSLGQITGDEQFF
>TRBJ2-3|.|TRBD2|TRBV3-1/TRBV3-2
TGTGCCAGCAGTAATAGCGGGGCGCGGATTAGCACAGATACGCAGTATTTT
CASSNSGARISTDTQYF
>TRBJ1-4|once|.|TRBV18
TGTGCCAGCTTTTCCAGGCATGGGAATGAAAAACTGTTTTTT
CASFSRHGNEKLFF
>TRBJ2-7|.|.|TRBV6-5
TGTGCCAGCAGTTCTATACCCACCTACGAGCAGTACTTC
CASSSIPTYEQYF
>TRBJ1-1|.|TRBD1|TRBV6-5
TGTGCCAGCAAAATGGACAGGGCGGGTAACACTGAAGCTTTCTTT
CASKMDRAGNTEAFF
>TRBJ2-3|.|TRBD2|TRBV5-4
TGTGCCAGCAGCTTGGTAGCGGCTAGCGGGGAGGATACGCAGTATTTT
CASSLVAASGEDTQYF
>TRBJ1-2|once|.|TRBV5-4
TGTGCCAGCAGCTTGGTGGGGGGTAGAGGCTATGGCTACACCTTC
CASSLVGGRGYGYTF
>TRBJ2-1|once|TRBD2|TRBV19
TGTGCCAGTAGTATTCAATCTAGCGGGGGGGAGAGGCATAATGAGCAGTTCTTC
CASSIQSSGGERHNEQFF
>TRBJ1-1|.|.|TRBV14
TGTGCCAGCAGCGAGGGGGGGGGCACTGAAGCTTTCTTT
CASSEGGGTEAFF
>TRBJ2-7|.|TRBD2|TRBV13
TGTGCCAGCAGCTCGACTAGCGCAATCTCCTACGAGCAGTACTTC
CASSSTSAISYEQYF
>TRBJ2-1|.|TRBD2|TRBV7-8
TGTGCCAGCAGCACCCTAGCGGGGCGCTCCTACAATGAGCAGTTCTTC
CASSTLAGRSYNEQFF
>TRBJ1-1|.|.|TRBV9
TGTGCCAGCAGCGTAGGGCAGGCGACAATGAACACTGAAGCTTTCTTT
CASSVGQATMNTEAFF
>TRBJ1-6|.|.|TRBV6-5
TGTGCCAGCACCGGGGAGAGAAGAAATTCACCCCTCCACTTT
CASTGERRNSPLHF
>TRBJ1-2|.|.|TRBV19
TGTGCCAGTAGTACGACCACAGGCAGAACCTTC
CASSTTTGRTF
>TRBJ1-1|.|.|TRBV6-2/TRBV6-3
TGTGCCAGCAGCGCCACGAGGGACACTGAAGCTTTCTTT
CASSATRDTEAFF
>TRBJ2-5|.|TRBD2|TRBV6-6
TGTGCCAGCAGTTACGGGACTAGCGGGGAGGAGACCCAGTACTTC
CASSYGTSGEETQYF
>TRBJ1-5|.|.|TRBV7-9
TGTGCCAGCAGCTTAAGTACAGGGACCCATCAGCCCCAGCATTTT
CASSLSTGTHQPQHF
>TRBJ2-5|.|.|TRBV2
TGTGCCAGCAAGGGCGACAGCTACCAAGAGACCCAGTACTTC
CASKGDSYQETQYF
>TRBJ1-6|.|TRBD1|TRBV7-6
TGTGCCAGCAGTTCAGGACAGGTCTATAATTCACCCCTCCACTTT
CASSSGQVYNSPLHF
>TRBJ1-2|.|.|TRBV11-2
TGTGCCAGCAGCTTAGATCGCGGCAGCATTAACTATGGCTACACCTTC
CASSLDRGSINYGYTF
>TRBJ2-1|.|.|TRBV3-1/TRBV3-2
TGTGCCAGCAGCCAAGGCAGCTACAATGAGCAGTTCTTC
CASSQGSYNEQFF
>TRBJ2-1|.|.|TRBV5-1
TGCGCCAGCAGCCTGACAGGGAGGTCCAATGAGCAGTTCTTC
CASSLTGRSNEQFF
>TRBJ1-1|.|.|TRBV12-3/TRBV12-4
TGTGCCAGCAGTGCAGGGTGGGAAGCTTTCTTT
CASSAGWEAFF
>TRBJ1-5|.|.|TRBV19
TGTGCCAGTAGTCTTAATTACAATCAGCCCCAGCATTTT
CASSLNYNQPQHF
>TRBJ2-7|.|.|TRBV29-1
TGCAGCGTTGAAGCCGGGATGAAGGGCCTCTACGAGCAGTACTTC
CSVEAGMKGLYEQYF
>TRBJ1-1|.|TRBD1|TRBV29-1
TGCAGCGTTGAAACCCTCCCGGGACAGATGAACACTGAAGCTTTCTTT
CSVETLPGQMNTEAFF
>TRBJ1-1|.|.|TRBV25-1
TGTGCCAGCAGTGATGGGGGGTATCACACTGAAGCTTTCTTT
CASSDGGYHTEAFF
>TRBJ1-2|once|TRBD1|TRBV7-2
TGTGCCAGCAGCACCCAAGACAGGGGGCGCCCCTATGGCTACACCTTC
CASSTQDRGRPYGYTF
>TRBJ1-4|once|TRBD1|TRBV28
TGTGCCAGCAGTCTACCACCTGACAGGGATAATGAAAAACTGTTTTTT
CASSLPPDRDNEKLFF
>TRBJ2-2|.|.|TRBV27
TGTGCCAGCAGTTTATGGGAGTTGGCGAACACCGGGGAGCTGTTTTTT
CASSLWELANTGELFF
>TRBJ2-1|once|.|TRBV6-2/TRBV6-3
TGTGCCAGCAGTAAACCCCTGGCAATTCACAATGAGCAGTTCTTC
CASSKPLAIHNEQFF
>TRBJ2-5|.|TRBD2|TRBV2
TGTGCCCTCCGCCTAGCGGGCTCTGTGGAGACCCAGTACTTC
CALRLAGSVETQYF
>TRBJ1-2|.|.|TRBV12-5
TGTGCTAGTGGTTTATACCCGTCTAGAGATGGCTACACCTTC
CASGLYPSRDGYTF